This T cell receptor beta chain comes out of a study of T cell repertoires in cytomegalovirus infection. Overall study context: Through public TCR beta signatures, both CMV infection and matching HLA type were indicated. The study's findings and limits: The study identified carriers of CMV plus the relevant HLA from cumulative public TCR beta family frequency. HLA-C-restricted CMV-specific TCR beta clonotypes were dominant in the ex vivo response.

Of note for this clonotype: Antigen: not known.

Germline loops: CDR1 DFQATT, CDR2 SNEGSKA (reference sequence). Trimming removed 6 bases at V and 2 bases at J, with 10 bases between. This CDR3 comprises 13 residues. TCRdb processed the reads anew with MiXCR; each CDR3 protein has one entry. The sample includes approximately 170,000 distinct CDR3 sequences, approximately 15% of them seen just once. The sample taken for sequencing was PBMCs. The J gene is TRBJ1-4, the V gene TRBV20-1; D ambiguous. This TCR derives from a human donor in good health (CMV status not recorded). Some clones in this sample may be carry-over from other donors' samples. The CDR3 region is CSASRPTNEKLFF. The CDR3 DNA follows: TGCAGTGCCTCCCGCCCCACTAATGAAAAACTGTTTTTT.